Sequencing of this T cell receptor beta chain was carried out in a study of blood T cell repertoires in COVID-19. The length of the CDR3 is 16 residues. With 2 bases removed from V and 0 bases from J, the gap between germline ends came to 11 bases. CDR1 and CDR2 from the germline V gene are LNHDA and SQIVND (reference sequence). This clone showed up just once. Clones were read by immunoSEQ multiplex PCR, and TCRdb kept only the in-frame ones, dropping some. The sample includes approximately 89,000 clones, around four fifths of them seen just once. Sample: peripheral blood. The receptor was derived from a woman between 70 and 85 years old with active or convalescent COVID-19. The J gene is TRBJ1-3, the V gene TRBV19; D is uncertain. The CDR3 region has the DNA TGTGCCAGTAGTATATTTGGGCAGAGCTCTGGAAACACCATATATTTT. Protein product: CASSIFGQSSGNTIYF.